These T cell receptor beta chains were read from a single sample in a study of post-analysis software for immune sequencing data. TCRdb reanalysed the PCR reads using MiXCR and keeps one entry per CDR3 protein. The sample includes about 540,000 distinct CDR3 sequences, around 36% of them seen just once. Sample: blood. All receptors derive from a girl aged 2 to 17 with multiple sclerosis. Each CDR3 is given with its conserved first and last residue. A D gene is named only where the DNA matches it firmly. A clone size is listed for some rows: how often the clone was seen (once, few, many), or a class if it is expanded.

size	V	J	D	DNA	CDR3
NA	TRBV28	TRBJ1-1	NA	TGTGCCGGCAGAAAGGGGCGGTATGAAGCTTTCTTT	CAGRKGRYEAFF
NA	TRBV5-8	TRBJ2-1	NA	TGTGCCAGCAGCTTGCAGGGCGTATTCCAGACCCAGTTCTTC	CASSLQGVFQTQFF
many	TRBV10-2	TRBJ2-5	NA	TGCGCCAGCAGTGTATCTGGTCGGGAGACCCAGTACTTC	CASSVSGRETQYF
few	TRBV6-5	TRBJ2-1	NA	TGTGCCAGCAGGGGACTCGGGGCCAACGACAATGAGCAGTTCTTC	CASRGLGANDNEQFF
few	TRBV20-1	TRBJ1-2	TRBD1	TGCAGTGCTAGAGTGGGGGACAGACACTATGGCTACACCTTC	CSARVGDRHYGYTF
few	TRBV6-6	TRBJ2-2	TRBD2	TGTGCCACTCAGCGGGACCACACCGGGGAGCTGTTTTTT	CATQRDHTGELFF
NA	TRBV28	TRBJ2-3	TRBD1	TGTGCCAGCAGTTTACCACGACAGGGTGGAGATACGCAGTATTTT	CASSLPRQGGDTQYF
NA	TRBV6-1	TRBJ2-7	NA	TGTGCCAGCAGTGAAGATAGCAGCAACGAGCAGTACTTC	CASSEDSSNEQYF
few	TRBV28	TRBJ2-7	NA	TGTGCCTGCAGTTTAGGGGGGTTCGTCACACCCTACGAGCAGTACTTC	CACSLGGFVTPYEQYF
NA	TRBV6-5	TRBJ2-5	TRBD2	TGTGCCAGCAGTTACCGGGGAGCGGGAGTACAAGAGACCCAGTACTTC	CASSYRGAGVQETQYF
few	TRBV10-3	TRBJ2-3	TRBD2	TGTGCCATCAGCCCTAGCGGGGGGAGCACAGATACGCAGTATTTT	CAISPSGGSTDTQYF
few	TRBV7-9	TRBJ1-2	TRBD1	TGTGCCAGCAGCTTAGGACCGACAGGGTCGGGAGTAAATGGCTACACCTTC	CASSLGPTGSGVNGYTF
NA	TRBV9	TRBJ2-1	TRBD1	TGTGCCAGCAGCGTAGGGGACAGGGGGACCAATGAGCAGTTCTTC	CASSVGDRGTNEQFF
few	TRBV3-1	TRBJ2-1	TRBD2	TGTGCCAGCAGCCAAGATCCCCCTTTAGCGGGGCAGACCTACAATGAGCAGTTCTTC	CASSQDPPLAGQTYNEQFF
NA	TRBV7-2	TRBJ1-2	NA	TGTGCCAGCAGCTCAATGGGACGAAGGAGTGGCTACACCTTC	CASSSMGRRSGYTF
NA	TRBV9	TRBJ2-1	TRBD1	TGTGCCAGCAGCGGGACAGGGGAGAATGAGCAGTTCTTC	CASSGTGENEQFF
few	TRBV7-3	TRBJ1-5	TRBD1	TGTGCCAGAGTGCCGGGACAGGCGTTTACCTATAGCAATCAGCCCCAGCATTTT	CARVPGQAFTYSNQPQHF
NA	TRBV12-3/TRBV12-4	TRBJ2-5	TRBD2	TGTGCCAGCAGTTTTCTAGCGGGCCAAGAGACCCAGTACTTC	CASSFLAGQETQYF
few	TRBV29-1	TRBJ2-2	NA	TGCAGCGGGGGCAGTGTGGGGATAACCGGGGAGCTGTTTTTT	CSGGSVGITGELFF
few	TRBV7-2	TRBJ2-3	NA	TGTGCCAGCAGCTTCCACTACACAGATACGCAGTATTTT	CASSFHYTDTQYF
NA	TRBV5-1	TRBJ2-7	TRBD1	TGCGCCAGCAGCGTTGGACAGGGAGGTTACAATGAGCAGTACTTC	CASSVGQGGYNEQYF
NA	TRBV5-1	TRBJ2-5	NA	TGCGCCAGCAGCTTGGGATGGACTAAAGAGACCCAGTACTTC	CASSLGWTKETQYF
NA	TRBV3-1	TRBJ2-5	TRBD2	TGTGCCAGCAGCCAGTACGCGGGGGGACAAGAGACCCAGTACTTC	CASSQYAGGQETQYF
NA	TRBV6-1	TRBJ2-5	NA	TGTGCCAGCAGTGCGGGCTGGGCGGGGGCACGAGGAGAGACCCAGTACTTC	CASSAGWAGARGETQYF
NA	TRBV7-9	TRBJ1-1	NA	TGTGCCAGCAGCTTGAGGGGTCAGAACACTGAAGCTTTCTTT	CASSLRGQNTEAFF
few	TRBV4-1	TRBJ2-1	NA	TGCGCCAGCAGCCAAACTAGCCGCTACAATGAGCAGTTCTTC	CASSQTSRYNEQFF
few	TRBV12-3/TRBV12-4	TRBJ1-6	NA	TGTGCCAGCAGTCTACAGGGTTCCTATAATTCACCCCTCCACTTT	CASSLQGSYNSPLHF
NA	TRBV29-1	TRBJ1-5	TRBD1	TGCAGCGTGTCAGGAGACAGGGGGAATCAGCCCCAGCATTTT	CSVSGDRGNQPQHF
few	TRBV5-1	TRBJ2-1	NA	TGCGCCAGCAGCTTGGATTGGGGGAGCTCCTACAATGAGCAGTTCTTC	CASSLDWGSSYNEQFF
few	TRBV12-3/TRBV12-4	TRBJ2-4	NA	TGTGCCAGCAGTTTATCGACTACTACCAAAAACATTCAGTACTTC	CASSLSTTTKNIQYF
NA	TRBV27	TRBJ2-7	TRBD1	TGTGCCAGCAGTCACAATTCAGGGGGCGAGCAGTACTTC	CASSHNSGGEQYF
NA	TRBV7-9	TRBJ1-5	TRBD1	TGTGCCAGCAGCACTTTGACAGGGCCTAGCAATCAGCCCCAGCATTTT	CASSTLTGPSNQPQHF
NA	TRBV7-6	TRBJ2-6	NA	TGTGCCAGCAGCTTAGCAGAGGGAGGCATCTCTGGGGCCAACGTCCTGACTTTC	CASSLAEGGISGANVLTF
NA	TRBV9	TRBJ1-1	TRBD1	TGTGCCAGCAGCGCCACGCTAGGGACAGACACTGAAGCTTTCTTT	CASSATLGTDTEAFF
NA	TRBV29-1	TRBJ1-1	NA	TGCAGCGCGCGCGGGGGCCCTATGAACACTGAAGCTTTCTTT	CSARGGPMNTEAFF
few	TRBV4-1	TRBJ2-5	NA	TGCGCCAGCAGCCAGTGGGAGTTAGAGACCCAGTACTTC	CASSQWELETQYF
NA	TRBV20-1	TRBJ2-3	NA	TGCAGTGCTTGCTCCGGGGGAACGAGCACAGATACGCAGTATTTT	CSACSGGTSTDTQYF
few	TRBV7-9	TRBJ1-6	NA	TGTGCCAGCAGCTTAGAGCTTGTCGGCCGCCGCTCCTATAATTCACCCCTCCACTTT	CASSLELVGRRSYNSPLHF
NA	TRBV6-1	TRBJ2-5	TRBD2	TGTGCCAGCAGACCCGGGACTAGCGGGGGGAAAGAGACCCAGTACTTC	CASRPGTSGGKETQYF
NA	TRBV11-1	TRBJ2-7	NA	TGTGCCAGCAGCCAGGTAACCTACGAGCAGTACTTC	CASSQVTYEQYF
few	TRBV5-6	TRBJ1-2	NA	TGTGCCAGCAGCTTCAGGCGGGCCTATGGCTACACCTTC	CASSFRRAYGYTF
NA	TRBV12-5	TRBJ2-2	TRBD2	TGTGCTAGTGGTTTGGTCCTTGGACTAGCGGGGACCGGGGAGCTGTTTTTT	CASGLVLGLAGTGELFF
NA	TRBV20-1	TRBJ2-7	NA	TGCAGTGCTAGAGATCCCCTTGCTCTTTCCGAGCAGTACTTC	CSARDPLALSEQYF
few	TRBV28	TRBJ1-2	NA	TGTGCCAGCAGTTCGCCCGGGGCCTATGGCTACACCTTC	CASSSPGAYGYTF
many	TRBV20-1	TRBJ2-3	TRBD1	TGCAGTGCAGGGGACAGCCGAGGTTACACAGATACGCAGTATTTT	CSAGDSRGYTDTQYF
NA	TRBV2	TRBJ1-1	TRBD1	TGTGCCAGCAGACTCGACAGGGCGAACACTGAAGCTTTCTTT	CASRLDRANTEAFF
NA	TRBV5-1	TRBJ2-7	TRBD2	TGCGCCAGCAGCTGGACTAGCGGGGAAAGAGACGAGCAGTACTTC	CASSWTSGERDEQYF
NA	TRBV28	TRBJ1-5	NA	TGTGCCAGCAGAGAGGGAAATAGCAATCAGCCCCAGCATTTT	CASREGNSNQPQHF
NA	TRBV2	TRBJ1-5	NA	TGTGCCAGTACTAAGAGGGGCCCGGGGGTTCGTTATCAGCCCCAGCATTTT	CASTKRGPGVRYQPQHF
NA	TRBV7-9	TRBJ1-5	NA	TGTGCCAGCAGCCAAGGGGTCCAGCCCCAGCATTTT	CASSQGVQPQHF